The clone carrying this TCR beta chain has just a few counts. Its target is unknown. The sample comes from a study of T-cell reconstitution after alpha-beta-depleted transplantation in children. Whole-study findings and limits: At day 60, the high TCRbeta diversity found in some patients originated from recipient T cells and thymic progenitors that had survived. Alpha-beta T cells present about two months after transplant were reported to originate from several hundred expanded graft clones. Hyperexpanded clones declined; after one year, newly produced T cells mostly supplied diversity.

As it was prepared, the TCRbeta library received unique molecular identifiers. TCRdb called the PCR reads again in MiXCR, with one record for every CDR3 protein. The sample lists 200,000 to 250,000 distinct CDR3 sequences, about 11% seen once, with approximately 30% in the top ten. This CDR3 is built from 12 residues. V lost 5 bases, J lost 4 bases, and 8 bases lay in between. The sequence was obtained from a child under three years old with acute myeloid leukemia, due to receive a stem cell transplant. Sequences were derived from PBMCs, sampled before TCRalphabeta/CD19-depleted stem cell transplant. The chain recombines TRBV12-3 or TRBV12-4 with TRBJ2-5, with a tentative D call TRBD2 (6 bases). The CDR3, as DNA: TGTGCCAGCAGTATTAGCGGAGAGACCCAGTACTTC. Protein sequence: CASSISGETQYF.